This T cell receptor beta chain was recorded in a study of a mutant IDH1 vaccine in newly diagnosed glioma. The wider study: Vaccination followed radiotherapy alone by 4-6 weeks, or accompanied temozolomide cycles.

Specified time point: week 35, safety follow-up. Doses comprised 300 ug of mutant IDH1 20-mer peptide each, plus topical imiquimod. Method: immunoSEQ multiplex PCR; TCRdb's copy keeps in-frame clones and lacks some. Among roughly 50,000 clones listed, approximately 80% were seen once. This clone has a handful of counts. The antigen is unknown. With V trimmed by 4 bases and J by 4 bases, 5 bases remained unmatched. CDR1 and CDR2 from the germline V gene are MNHEY and SVGAGI. The CDR3 covers 15 residues. Sequenced here: PBMCs, sampled from a glioma patient whose treatment included an IDH1 peptide vaccine. V usage is TRBV6-5 and J usage is TRBJ2-2; 8 nucleotides line up with TRBD1. The receptor was isolated from a woman under 30 with glioma. CDR3 region: CASSWTGSGTGELFF. CDR3 nucleotide sequence: TGTGCCAGCAGTTGGACAGGGTCGGGCACCGGGGAGCTGTTTTTT.